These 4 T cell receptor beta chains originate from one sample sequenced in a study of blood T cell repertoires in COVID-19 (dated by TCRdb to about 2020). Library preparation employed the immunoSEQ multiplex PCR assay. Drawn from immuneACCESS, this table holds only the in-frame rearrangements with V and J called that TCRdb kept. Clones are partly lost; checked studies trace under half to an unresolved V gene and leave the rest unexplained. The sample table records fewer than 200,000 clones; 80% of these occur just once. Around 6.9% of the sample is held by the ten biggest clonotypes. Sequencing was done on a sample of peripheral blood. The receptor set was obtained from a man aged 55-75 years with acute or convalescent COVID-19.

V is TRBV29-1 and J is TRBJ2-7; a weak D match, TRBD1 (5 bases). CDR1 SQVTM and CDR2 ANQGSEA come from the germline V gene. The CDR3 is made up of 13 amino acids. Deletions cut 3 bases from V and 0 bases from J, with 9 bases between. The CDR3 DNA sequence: TGCAGCGTTGAGGGCAGGGACTCCTACGAGCAGTACTTC. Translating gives CSVEGRDSYEQYF.

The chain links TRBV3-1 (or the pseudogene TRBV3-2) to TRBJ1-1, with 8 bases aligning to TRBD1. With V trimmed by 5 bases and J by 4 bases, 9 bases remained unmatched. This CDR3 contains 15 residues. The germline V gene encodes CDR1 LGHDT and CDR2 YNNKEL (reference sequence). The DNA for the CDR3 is TGTGCCAGCAGCTCCAGACACACAGGGGGCACTGAAGCTTTCTTT. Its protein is CASSSRHTGGTEAFF.

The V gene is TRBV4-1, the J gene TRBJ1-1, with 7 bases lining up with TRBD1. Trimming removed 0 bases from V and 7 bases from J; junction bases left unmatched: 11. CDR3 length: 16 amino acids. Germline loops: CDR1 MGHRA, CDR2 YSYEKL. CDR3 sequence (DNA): TGCGCCAGCAGCCAAGAGCAAAGACAGGGAGGCGTTGAAGCTTTCTTT. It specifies CASSQEQRQGGVEAFF.

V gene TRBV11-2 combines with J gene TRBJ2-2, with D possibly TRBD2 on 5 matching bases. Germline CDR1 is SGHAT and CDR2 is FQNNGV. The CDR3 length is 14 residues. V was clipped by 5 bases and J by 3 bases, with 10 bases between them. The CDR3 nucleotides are TGTGCCAGCAGCCCGGGAACCTACACCGGGGAGCTGTTTTTT. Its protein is CASSPGTYTGELFF. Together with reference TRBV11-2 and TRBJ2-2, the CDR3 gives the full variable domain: EAGVAQSPRYKIIEKRQSVAFWCNPISGHATLYWYQQILGQGPKLLIQFQNNGVVDDSQLPKDRFSAERLKGVDSTLKIQPAKLEDSAVYLCASSPGTYTGELFFGEGSRLTVL.